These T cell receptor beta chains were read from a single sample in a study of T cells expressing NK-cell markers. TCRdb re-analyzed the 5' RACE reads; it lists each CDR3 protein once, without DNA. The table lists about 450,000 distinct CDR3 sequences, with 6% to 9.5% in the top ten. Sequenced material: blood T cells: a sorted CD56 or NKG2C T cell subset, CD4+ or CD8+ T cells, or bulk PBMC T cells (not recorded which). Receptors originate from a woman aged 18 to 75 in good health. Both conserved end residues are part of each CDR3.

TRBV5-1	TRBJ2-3	CASSQPGLGEGTQYF
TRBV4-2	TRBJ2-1	CASSPGLANYNEQFF
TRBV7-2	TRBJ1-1	CASSPRTAANTEAFF
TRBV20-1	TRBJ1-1	CSAYNTGSPRDTEAFF
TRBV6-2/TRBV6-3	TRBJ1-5	CASSYSIRTQGPSNQPQHF
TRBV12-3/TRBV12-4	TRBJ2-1	CASSLRSGRFDEQFF
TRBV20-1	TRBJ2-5	CSAADGPQETQYF
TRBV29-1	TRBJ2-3	CSVTGTVEDTQYF
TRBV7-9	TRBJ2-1	CASSQSNAYNEQFF
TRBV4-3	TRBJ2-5	CASSQVPGRGEETQYF
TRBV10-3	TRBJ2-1	CAISDWGNEQFF
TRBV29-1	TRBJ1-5	CSVGAGNFPNDERDSNQPQHF
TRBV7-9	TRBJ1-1	CASSRDNTEAFF
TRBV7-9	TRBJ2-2	CASSTPRDQGNTGELFF
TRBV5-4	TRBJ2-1	CASSLAGGRAWNEQFF
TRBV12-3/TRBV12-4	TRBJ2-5	CASGPRGGETQYF
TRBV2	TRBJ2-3	CASRSRGGTDTQYF
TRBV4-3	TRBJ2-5	CASSQGWTREETQYF
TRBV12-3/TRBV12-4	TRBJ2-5	CASSLYGPAPQETQYF
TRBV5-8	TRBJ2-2	CASSEGLAGGELFF
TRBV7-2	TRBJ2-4	CASSGQGGLAKNIQYF
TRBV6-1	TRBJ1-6	CASRTATYNSPLHF
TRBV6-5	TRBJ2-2	CASSFQPAMTGRGTGELFF
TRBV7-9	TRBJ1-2	CASSLALAVGPIYGYTF
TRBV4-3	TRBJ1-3	CASSQNRFGGNTIYF
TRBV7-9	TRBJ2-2	CASSPRTGSEKTGELFF
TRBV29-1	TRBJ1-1	CSARTGVDEAFF
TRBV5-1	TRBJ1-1	CASSQGGDTEAFF
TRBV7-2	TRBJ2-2	CASSPTAGQGAGGELFF
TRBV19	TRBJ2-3	CASSMGQSTDTQYF
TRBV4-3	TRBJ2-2	CASSQDIYRGTANTGELFF
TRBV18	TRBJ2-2	CASSQADKTGELFF
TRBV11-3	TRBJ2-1	CASSPQGVSSYNEQFF
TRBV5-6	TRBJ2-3	CASSLVESRDTQYF
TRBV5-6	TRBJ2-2	CASSFLWTVNTGELFF
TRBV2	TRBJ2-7	CASSFGVIEQYF
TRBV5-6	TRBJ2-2	CASSLRTSGVSGTGELFF
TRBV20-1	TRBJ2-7	CSARDTGGAGYEQYF
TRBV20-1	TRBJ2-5	CSARAALGPETQYF